Following are 25 T cell receptor beta chains from one sample sequenced in a study of shared clonotypes between healthy human individuals. The repertoire was sequenced with immunoSEQ multiplex PCR; TCRdb's copy has only in-frame clones and lacks some. Of approximately 2,300,000 clones listed, just under 95% are singletons. The sequenced material came from naive CD4+ T cells from PBMCs. Subset specified: CD45RA+ positively selected. The receptors were sampled from a man between 18 and 29 years old in good health. Some clones in this sample may be carry-over from other donors' samples.

V usage is TRBV18 and J usage is TRBJ2-1; 7 bases are a match to TRBD1. Germline trimming cut 4 bases from V and 4 bases from J; bases unmatched to any gene: 7. The CDR3 is made up of 15 amino acids. Germline V gene lookup returns CDR1 KGHSH and CDR2 LQKENI. This CDR3 is CASSHPGTAYNEQFF. The CDR3 coding sequence is TGTGCCAGCTCACACCCAGGGACAGCGTACAATGAGCAGTTCTTC.

The chain links TRBV10-2 to TRBJ2-3; D unclear. V was trimmed by 11 bases and J by 4 bases, leaving 13 bases between them. CDR1 WSHSY and CDR2 SAAADI come from the germline V gene. The CDR3 spans 12 residues. CDR3: CAGAGSPDTQYF. CDR3 bases: TGCGCCGGAGCCGGATCGCCAGATACGCAGTATTTT.

The gene calls are TRBV4-3 and TRBJ2-5, with 10 bases matching TRBD2. J gave up 5 bases and V 3 bases, and 6 bases lay outside the gene matches. CDR3 length: 15 amino acids. CDR1 and CDR2 from the germline V gene are LGHNA and YSLEER. The CDR3 DNA reads as TGCGCCAGCAGCCAGAGTAGCGGGAGGCTGGAGACCCAGTACTTC. Its protein is CASSQSSGRLETQYF.

CDR3 nucleotide sequence: TGTGCAAGTCGCTTAGGTAGCGAGACCTTCCTCACAGATACGCAGTATTTT. Amino acids: CASRLGSETFLTDTQYF. The genes are TRBV12-2 and TRBJ2-3; no check of the table's D call, TRBD2, against the DNA was made. TRBV12-2 is deemed a pseudogene. The CDR3 has 17 amino acids.

Concerning this clone: Other DNA sequences within the sample encode an identical CDR3. The chain recombines TRBV5-1 with TRBJ2-7; D is undetermined. V was pared by 0 bases and J by 1 base, with 5 bases between. The germline V gene encodes CDR1 SGHRS and CDR2 YFSETQ. The CDR3 runs 13 residues. Here the CDR3 reads CASSLEGSYEQYF. In nucleotides, the CDR3 is TGCGCCAGCAGCTTGGAAGGGTCCTACGAGCAGTACTTC.

The chain carries TRBV7-2 and TRBJ2-7; 7 nucleotides match TRBD2. The CDR3 has 14 residues. J was trimmed by 1 base and V by 5 bases; bases with no gene match: 5. Germline CDR1 reads SGHTA; CDR2 reads FQGNSA. This chain's CDR3 is CASSRGGGSYEQYF. CDR3 in DNA: TGTGCCAGCAGCCGCGGGGGTGGGTCCTACGAGCAGTACTTC.

The chain joins TRBV2 to TRBJ2-7, with 12 positions matching TRBD1. The CDR3 runs to 14 residues. Per germline, CDR1 SNHLY and CDR2 FYNNEI. J lost 5 bases, V lost 4 bases, and 3 bases had no gene match. CDR3 sequence (DNA): TGTGCCAGCAGTGTCGGGACAGGGGGCGACGAGCAGTACTTC. It codes for CASSVGTGGDEQYF.

The rearrangement uses TRBV10-3 and TRBJ1-5, with TRBD1 as a possible D gene (5 bases). Trimming pared 0 bases from V and 2 bases from J, leaving 14 bases between. The CDR3 contains 17 residues. Germline-derived CDR1 and CDR2 are ENHRY and SYGVKD. CDR3 amino acids: CAISESWGKRGNQPQHF. CDR3 coding DNA: TGTGCCATCAGTGAGTCCTGGGGGAAGAGGGGCAATCAGCCCCAGCATTTT.

This sequence joins TRBV4-2 and TRBJ2-3; D not resolved. CDR3 size: 15 residues. CDR1 is LGHNA, CDR2 YNFKEQ, per germline. With 4 bases removed from V and 2 bases from J, the gap between germline ends came to 13 bases. CDR3 nucleotides: TGTGCCAGCAGCCCCCAAGAGCGACCCACAGATACGCAGTATTTT. It is translated as CASSPQERPTDTQYF.

The chain combines TRBV7-3 with TRBJ2-7, with D uncertain. V dropped 2 bases and J dropped 6 bases, with 14 bases sitting between them. CDR3 length: 14 residues. From germline, CDR1 is SGHTA and CDR2 FQGTGA. Here the CDR3 reads CASSLDFRVSEQYF. CDR3 coding DNA: TGTGCCAGCAGCTTAGATTTCCGTGTTAGCGAGCAGTACTTC.

This clone was seen once. This chain joins TRBV7-3 and TRBJ2-7, with D unclear. The CDR3 covers 13 residues. Germline lookup yields CDR1 SGHTA and CDR2 FQGTGA. The V end was cut by 0 bases, the J end by 4 bases, with 7 bases between. The CDR3 DNA reads as TGTGCCAGCAGCTTAACCTCAGATTACGAGCAGTACTTC. Protein product: CASSLTSDYEQYF. The full variable domain, completed using reference TRBV7-3 and TRBJ2-7, is GAGVSQTPSNKVTEKGKYVELRCDPISGHTALYWYRQSLGQGPEFLIYFQGTGAADDSGLPNDRFFAVRPEGSVSTLKIQRTERGDSAVYLCASSLTSDYEQYFGPGTRLTVT.

The gene calls are TRBV28 and TRBJ1-3; no reliable D call. In germline, CDR1 is MDHEN, CDR2 SYDVKM. The CDR3 totals 14 residues. Trimming stripped 2 bases from V and 3 bases from J, with 8 bases between. CDR3 loop: CASSLAGFGNTIYF. The CDR3 DNA reads as TGTGCCAGCAGTTTAGCCGGGTTTGGAAACACCATATATTTT.

The chain recombines TRBV7-9 with TRBJ2-7; the match to TRBD2 covers 16 bases. Germline values: CDR1 SEHNR, CDR2 FQNEAQ (reference sequence). The CDR3 is 19 amino acids. V lost 5 bases to trimming and J lost 2 bases; unmatched junction nucleotides: 12. For the CDR3, the DNA is TGTGCCAGCAGCCTCGGGACTAGCGGGAGGGCCATCCCTCCCTACGAGCAGTACTTC. Encoded protein: CASSLGTSGRAIPPYEQYF.

The chain's CDR3 is CASSFSTGGVLRGYTF. CDR3 coding DNA: TGTGCCAGCAGCTTCTCGACAGGGGGCGTTTTGCGTGGCTACACCTTC. V and J are TRBV5-4 and TRBJ1-2; 10 nucleotides match TRBD1. From germline, CDR1 is SGHNT and CDR2 YYREEE (reference sequence). V was clipped by 2 bases and J by 7 bases; unmatched bases: 11. The CDR3 has 16 amino acids.

This chain links TRBV29-1 with TRBJ2-7; tentative D call: TRBD1 (5 bases). Trimming pared 4 bases from V and 5 bases from J, leaving 12 bases between. The germline V gene encodes CDR1 SQVTM and CDR2 ANQGSEA. The CDR3 length is 12 residues. This CDR3 reads CSVGGQGHEQYF. CDR3 coding DNA: TGCAGCGTTGGGGGCCAGGGCCACGAGCAGTACTTC.

The genes are TRBV7-2 and TRBJ2-2; D tentatively fits TRBD1 or TRBD2 (5 bases each). In germline, CDR1 is SGHTA, CDR2 FQGNSA. CDR3 length equals 15 residues. Trimming removed 0 bases at V and 4 bases at J, with 9 bases between. CDR3 DNA sequence: TGTGCCAGCAGCTTAGCCCGGGGCCCCACCGGGGAGCTGTTTTTT. It translates to CASSLARGPTGELFF.

The chain uses TRBV6-1 and TRBJ2-7; 12 nucleotides agree with TRBD1. Germline V CDR1 and CDR2: MNHNS, SASEGT. This CDR3 is built from 14 residues. With 5 bases clipped from V and 7 bases from J, the junction kept 6 bases outside the gene matches. The CDR3 DNA sequence: TGTGCCAGCAGTTGGGACAGGGGGCTGGAGGAGCAGTACTTC. Its protein is CASSWDRGLEEQYF.

V usage is TRBV27 and J usage is TRBJ2-2; D is unresolved. Between the trimmed V and J ends, which lost 0 bases and 3 bases, there was a span of 8 bases. This CDR3 is built from 15 residues. Looked up from germline, CDR1 is MNHEY and CDR2 is SMNVEV (reference sequence). The CDR3 region has the DNA TGTGCCAGCAGTTTATCCCTAGATTACACCGGGGAGCTGTTTTTT. Its protein product is CASSLSLDYTGELFF.

The count of this clone is one. The chain carries TRBV5-1 and TRBJ2-1; 7 bases align to TRBD2. V was pared by 0 bases and J by 8 bases, with 5 bases of the junction left unmatched. The CDR3 is made up of 14 amino acids. CDR1 and CDR2 (germline): SGHRS, YFSETQ. DNA of the CDR3: TGCGCCAGCAGCTTGGGGACTAGTTTGGATGAGCAGTTCTTC. Amino acid sequence: CASSLGTSLDEQFF.

The chain joins TRBV9 to TRBJ2-1; D gene unclear. This CDR3 has 16 residues. The V end was cut by 4 bases, the J end by 6 bases, with 20 bases between. Germline CDR1 is SGDLS and CDR2 is YYNGEE. CDR3 region: CASSPPGAFQSNEQFF. The CDR3 DNA is TGTGCCAGCAGCCCCCCTGGCGCTTTCCAATCCAATGAGCAGTTCTTC.

The chain joins TRBV28 to TRBJ2-1, with 11 bases identical to TRBD2. Germline values: CDR1 MDHEN, CDR2 SYDVKM. V shed 5 bases and J 4 bases; nucleotides not matched to a gene: 16. This CDR3 contains 19 residues. The CDR3 sequence: CASSGGGLAGGHRYNEQFF. CDR3 nucleotides: TGTGCCAGCAGTGGGGGGGGTCTAGCGGGAGGACACCGATACAATGAGCAGTTCTTC.

This chain links TRBV28 with TRBJ2-7; D is possibly TRBD2 (6 bases). The CDR3 is 15 residues long. The V and J ends lost 6 bases and 4 bases respectively, with 19 bases between them. Germline-derived CDR1 and CDR2 are MDHEN and SYDVKM. The CDR3 here is CASSGGLLRVYEQYF. The CDR3 coding sequence is TGTGCCAGCAGCGGGGGACTCCTTAGGGTTTACGAGCAGTACTTC.

The CDR3 region is CASSPRRQMISNQPQHF. CDR3 in DNA: TGTGCCAGCAGCCCACGGAGACAGATGATTAGCAATCAGCCCCAGCATTTT. V usage is TRBV7-8 and J usage is TRBJ1-5; possible D gene TRBD1, 5 bases. V lost 5 bases and J lost 0, with 17 bases in between. CDR1 is SGHVS and CDR2 is FQNEAQ in the germline V gene. There are 17 residues in the CDR3.

This chain uses TRBV18 with TRBJ2-1, with 7 bases that match TRBD1. V shed 0 bases, J shed 8 bases, and the junction held 19 bases outside the gene matches. CDR1 is KGHSH and CDR2 is LQKENI in the germline V gene. The CDR3 covers 19 residues. CDR3 sequence reads: CASSPPEPAQGIASYEQFF. CDR3 nucleotides: TGTGCCAGCTCACCACCGGAGCCTGCACAGGGGATTGCTAGCTATGAGCAGTTCTTC.

The chain is built from TRBV4-2 and TRBJ2-7; 10 nucleotides line up with TRBD1. Per the germline V gene, CDR1 is LGHNA and CDR2 is YNFKEQ. V dropped 1 base and J dropped 10; count of bases not matched to a gene: 10. The CDR3 has 15 amino acids. CDR3 DNA sequence: TGTGCCAGCAGCCAAGTCTCCGGGACAGGGGTTATACAGTACTTC. Protein sequence: CASSQVSGTGVIQYF.